This TCR beta chain stems from a study of blood T cells in healthy people across ages. Sample-barcoded 5' priming and a J-beta primer mix drove a second PCR of 7 to 11 cycles. With 12 random nucleotides, a template-switch adaptor tagged each individual cDNA molecule. TCRdb re-called the 5' RACE reads through MiXCR, storing one row per CDR3 protein. Among approximately 800,000 distinct CDR3 sequences, under 40% were seen once, and the ten largest hold 13%. The CDR3 length is 13 residues. Germline CDR1 and CDR2: SQVTM and ANQGSEA. The V gene end was trimmed by 7 bases and the J gene end by 10 bases; junction bases not matched to a gene: 8.

This chain connects TRBV29-1 to TRBJ2-1; 12 bases align to TRBD2. Sequencing used blood. The clonotype comes from a man aged 18-30 years in good health. CDR3 sequence: CSASTSGSEEQFF. In DNA form, the CDR3 reads TGCAGCGCTTCGACTAGCGGGAGTGAGGAGCAGTTCTTC.